This section outlines one TCR beta chain sequence together with its context. This clone has a single count. The antigen it recognizes is unknown. There are no base qualities to consult, and no much larger clone falls within one base. TCR CDR3 regions were amplified from genomic DNA by multiplex PCR using the deep immunoSEQ assay. For each cell subset, the extracted genomic DNA was distributed evenly across all wells of several immunoSEQ 96-well plates, and each plate served as one replicate. For sorted subsets, 200 to 250 ng of genomic DNA, equivalent to 25,000 to 35,000 T cell genomes, went into each replicate PCR. Purified libraries were quantified with a Qubit 3.0 fluorometer, sized on a Bioanalyzer 2100, and re-quantified with the KAPA Library Quantification kit. Each immunoSEQ 96-well plate was sequenced on its own single-read 150-cycle Illumina NextSeq 550 flow cell. In the authors' own workflow: Because the immunoSEQ output held only junctional sequences and lacked quality scores, the filtering could not match the filtering applied to full-length reads. Sequences were annotated with PyIR, a Python wrapper for IgBLAST v1.9, and V/J genes and CDR3 were assigned using IMGT germline references. Reads with weak V/J assignments (E-value above 1e-6), missing CDR3, stop codons, out-of-frame junctions, or ambiguous translated residues were removed. V3J clonotypes were defined as sequences sharing an identical inferred V gene, J gene, and CDR3 amino acid sequence. To compute the percentage overlap between repertoires, the number of shared unique clonotypes was divided by the size of the smaller repertoire. Repertoire richness was assessed with RTK rarefaction, the Chao1 estimator, and Recon v2.1 estimates of unobserved clonotypes. Generation probabilities for all TCRbeta clonotypes obtained by the gDNA method from four donors were computed using OLGA. As stored in TCRdb, this immuneACCESS dataset retains in-frame rearrangements with V and J assigned. A fraction of the clones does not appear; measured against another copy, unresolved V genes explain less than half of the discrepancy, and the remainder lacks a known reason. That table furnishes V, J and clone size, whereas the DNA furnished D and trimming. The sample includes some 2 million clones, with less than 95% observed a single time. The ten biggest clones cover approximately 1% of the sample.

This sample was included in a study of shared clonotypes between healthy human individuals (TCRdb year 2020). With regard to the full study: The cohort included a few men and a couple of women between 18 and 49 years of age. For each donor, CD4 naive and CD4 memory were each given three plates, CD8 naive was given two plates, and CD8 memory was given one plate. Between about 0.9 and 9 billion PBMCs per donor were obtained by leukapheresis. To estimate repertoire size and how much clonotypes are shared between individuals, the study performed deep sequencing of blood TCR repertoires from roughly five healthy adults. Different laboratories and diverse techniques were used to prepare libraries and sequence TCR repertoires, to increase sequencing depth and limit assay-specific biases. General study outcomes and caveats: Incomplete sequencing was indicated by rarefaction of sorted-subset datasets, despite the large sequencing depth. Pairwise subsampling indicated that sequencing depth was expected to affect the degree of clonotype sharing among donors. About 5% of naive CD4, approximately 3.7% of naive CD8, about 2.4% of memory CD4, and over 0.35% of memory CD8 clonotypes were shared across several donors. Larger estimated clonotype richness was generally found for naive subsets than for memory subsets. The genetic and exposure-history diversity represented was limited by the small number of donors. Clonotypes shared by all four sorted-subset donors showed higher generation probabilities than non-shared clonotypes. Sampling was restricted to blood, and TCR repertoires in tissue are likely to differ from TCR repertoires in blood.

CD8 naive samples were obtained by positive selection for CCR7 among CD45RO-negative cells, yielding a CD45RA+CCR7+ population from which TemRA cells were excluded. The donors were healthy, HIV-negative adults who had no recently reported acute infections or vaccinations. All donors were Caucasian adults living in Nashville, Tennessee, USA. Blood was collected by leukapheresis, and PBMCs were isolated by Ficoll-Histopaque density gradient centrifugation and then cryopreserved in liquid nitrogen vapor phase. Analytical flow cytometry was used to check the purity and quantity of each magnetically sorted T cell population. Genomic DNA was isolated from every sorted fraction and measured by UV absorbance on a Nanodrop 2000c. Reading the germline V gene (reference sequence) gives CDR1 DFQATT and CDR2 SNEGSKA. From the cysteine up to the phenylalanine, the CDR3 has a length of 11 residues. The retained sequence is limited to the CDR3, 33 bases, with the frame set at the first base. Trimming removed 2 bases from V and 6 bases from J, leaving 8 bases between the germline ends.

This receptor was taken from a man younger than 35 in good health. The specimen sequenced was naive CD8+ T cells sorted from blood. Taken with the paper, the label for cell subset or site translates to: CD45RA+CCR7+. Here the chain combines TRBV20-1 and TRBJ2-7; the D gene cannot be resolved reliably. CDR3 loop: CSARLTGEQYF. The DNA reads as follows: TGCAGTGCTAGATTAACGGGCGAGCAGTACTTC.